These T cell receptor beta chains were read from a single sample in a study of cytomegalovirus exposure and HLA in healthy donors. Clones were sequenced by immunoSEQ multiplex PCR, and TCRdb holds only the in-frame ones, with some missing. Here the sample spans around 90,000 clones, approximately 83% being singletons. The sample taken for sequencing was PBMCs. All receptors derive from a man aged 50-59 years in good health and CMV-seronegative. CDR3s include the opening cysteine and the closing phenylalanine or tryptophan. D genes are given only for firm matches. Size is stated for part of the rows, as once, few or many counts, or as a class when the clone is expanded.

size	V	D	J	DNA	CDR3
-	TRBV7-3	TRBD2	TRBJ2-3	TGTGCCAGCAGCCCGGGACTAGCGGGAGTCACAGATACGCAGTATTTT	CASSPGLAGVTDTQYF
-	TRBV28	-	TRBJ2-2	TGTGCCAGCAGGGGGGGAGGGAACACCGGGGAGCTGTTTTTT	CASRGGGNTGELFF
-	TRBV9	TRBD1	TRBJ1-3	TGTGCCAGCAGCGCTGGGACAGGGGGAAACTCTGGAAACACCATATATTTT	CASSAGTGGNSGNTIYF
few	TRBV7-3	TRBD1	TRBJ2-5	TGTGCCAGCAGCTTAGGGTTCGGCAGGGGGATTGGAGAGACCCAGTACTTC	CASSLGFGRGIGETQYF
-	TRBV6-4	TRBD2	TRBJ2-7	TGTGCCAGCAGTGACAGGACTAGCGGGACATCGGTGTACGAGCAGTACTTC	CASSDRTSGTSVYEQYF
-	TRBV7-9	-	TRBJ1-5	TGTTCCAGCAGCTTATCTGGCGGGCCCCAGCATTTT	CSSSLSGGPQHF
once	TRBV29-1	TRBD2	TRBJ2-7	TGCAGCGTTGCCTCTAGCGGGAGTAGCGAGCAGTACTTC	CSVASSGSSEQYF
few	TRBV11-2	-	TRBJ2-5	TGTGCCAGCAGCTTACAGGGAGAGACCCAGTACTTC	CASSLQGETQYF
once	TRBV7-9	TRBD1	TRBJ1-2	TGTGCCAGCAGCTTATCAGGGGGCGGTGGCTACACCTTC	CASSLSGGGGYTF
-	TRBV29-1	-	TRBJ2-7	TGCAGCGCCGGGAGTAGGGGCTCCTACGAGCAGTACTTC	CSAGSRGSYEQYF
-	TRBV19	-	TRBJ2-7	TGTGCCAGTAGTAAAAGTGGCAGGGAATACGAGCAGTACTTC	CASSKSGREYEQYF
-	TRBV5-1	-	TRBJ2-7	TGCGCCAGCAGCTTGGCCTGGGACATAATCTACGAGCAGTACTTC	CASSLAWDIIYEQYF
-	TRBV9	-	TRBJ2-1	TGTGCCAGCAGTCCAAGGAGAGGGTCCTACAATGAGCAGTTCTTC	CASSPRRGSYNEQFF
few	TRBV15	-	TRBJ2-4	TGTGCCACCAGCAGAGCTACGGAGGTGAACATTCAGTACTTC	CATSRATEVNIQYF
-	TRBV7-8	TRBD1	TRBJ2-7	TGTGCCAGCAGCCGATACCGGGACAGATCCTACGAGCAGTACTTC	CASSRYRDRSYEQYF
-	TRBV11-1	TRBD1	TRBJ1-4	TGTGCCAGCAGCGTGACAGGGGGCGCGGGTGAAAAACTGTTTTTT	CASSVTGGAGEKLFF
once	TRBV27	TRBD1	TRBJ1-1	TGTGCCAGCAGTTTCATTGTGGGGGGACAGGTACAAGGACCCACTGAAGCTTTCTTT	CASSFIVGGQVQGPTEAFF
-	TRBV29-1	TRBD1	TRBJ1-2	TGCAGCGTCCGACAGGGGACCGGCTACACCTTC	CSVRQGTGYTF
-	TRBV11-1	-	TRBJ1-5	TGTGCCAGCAGCTTAGGTGGACAGCTCAATCAGCCCCAGCATTTT	CASSLGGQLNQPQHF
-	TRBV9	TRBD2	TRBJ2-3	TGTGCCAGCAGCGGAACTAGCGGTCACACAGATACGCAGTATTTT	CASSGTSGHTDTQYF
-	TRBV27	TRBD1	TRBJ1-2	TGTGCCAGCAGGCGCACAGGGGGCGCAGTCCATGGCTACCCCTTC	CASRRTGGAVHGYPF
few	TRBV7-2	TRBD1	TRBJ1-2	TGTGCCAGCAGCTTTGACAGGGAGGACTACACCTTC	CASSFDREDYTF
-	TRBV7-2	TRBD2	TRBJ2-7	TGTGCCAGCAGCACGGGGGCGAAGCGGGGGAACTACGAGCAGTACTTC	CASSTGAKRGNYEQYF
-	TRBV4-1	-	TRBJ2-3	TGCGCCAGCAGAGGGGGGGGCGCGGGGCCCCGGGGCACAGATACGCAGTATTTT	CASRGGGAGPRGTDTQYF
-	TRBV15	-	TRBJ2-7	TGTGCCACCAGCATCCCCCGACAGGGACTGACGAACGAGCAGTACTTC	CATSIPRQGLTNEQYF
-	TRBV28	TRBD1	TRBJ1-2	TGTGCCAGTACAGGGGGAACAGTTCCTCGCAGCGGAAGACTCTATGGCTACACCTTC	CASTGGTVPRSGRLYGYTF
-	TRBV13	-	TRBJ2-3	TGTGCCAGCAGCTTAGGTCAGGGAGGCGATACGCAGTATTTT	CASSLGQGGDTQYF
-	TRBV4-2	TRBD2	TRBJ2-1	TGTGCCAGCAGCGCCAGACTAGCGGGAGCCGGGAGGAATGAGCAGTTCTTC	CASSARLAGAGRNEQFF
-	TRBV7-9	TRBD2	TRBJ2-1	TGTGCCAGCAGCCCGAGGGGACTAGCGGGAGTAGAGCAGTTCTTC	CASSPRGLAGVEQFF
few	TRBV5-5	TRBD1	TRBJ1-5	TGTGCCAGCAGCTTTGACAGGGGGGAAAATCAGCCCCAGCATTTT	CASSFDRGENQPQHF
-	TRBV28	-	TRBJ2-1	TGTGCCAGCAGTCTTACAAATGAGCAGTTCTTC	CASSLTNEQFF
-	TRBV27	TRBD2	TRBJ2-7	TGTGCCAGCAGTTTATTACTAGCGGGAGGGCCCTACGAGCAGTACTTC	CASSLLLAGGPYEQYF
-	TRBV27	-	TRBJ2-1	TGTGCCAGCAGCCACAGGGACGCCGGGGATGAGCAGTTCTTC	CASSHRDAGDEQFF
-	TRBV28	TRBD2	TRBJ2-7	TGTGCCAGCAGTTACCGCCCGGGGGGGCCCCACGAGCAGTACTTC	CASSYRPGGPHEQYF
-	TRBV28	TRBD2	TRBJ2-7	TGTGCCAGCAGCCCCTCACCCGGACTAGCGGGAGGTTCCCGGGAGCAGTACTTC	CASSPSPGLAGGSREQYF
-	TRBV21-1	-	TRBJ1-1	TGTGCCAGCAGTTACATTAGACAGGCCTTCTTGAACACTGAAGCTTTCTTT	CASSYIRQAFLNTEAFF
-	TRBV7-9	-	TRBJ2-7	TGTGCCAGCAGCTTTGAGTGGGATGACGGGGGCGAGCAGTACTTC	CASSFEWDDGGEQYF
medium-sized	TRBV28	-	TRBJ2-6	TGTGCCAGCAGTTTAGAGAGCTCTGGGGCCAACGTCCTGACTTTC	CASSLESSGANVLTF
-	TRBV18	TRBD2	TRBJ2-3	TGTGCCAGCTCACCATCGGGGGGGACCAGCACAGATACGCAGTATTTT	CASSPSGGTSTDTQYF
-	TRBV18	-	TRBJ1-1	TGTGCCAGCTCATCGGTGATCGCAATGAACACTGAAGCTTTCTTT	CASSSVIAMNTEAFF
-	TRBV4-1	TRBD2	TRBJ2-5	TGCGCCAGCAGCCAAGATCTAGCGGGAGGGGAGACCCAGTACTTC	CASSQDLAGGETQYF
-	TRBV18	-	TRBJ2-7	TGTGCCAGCTCACCGAAAGACTTCGAGCAGTACTTC	CASSPKDFEQYF
once	TRBV4-2	-	TRBJ1-2	TGTGCCAGCAGCCCCCGGACAGCTAACTATGGCTACACCTTC	CASSPRTANYGYTF
-	TRBV6-1	TRBD2	TRBJ2-7	TGTGCCAGCAGTAAGCGGGAGGCCTACGAGCAGTACTTC	CASSKREAYEQYF
once	TRBV13	-	TRBJ2-6	TGTGCCAGCAGCTTGTGGACAGCTGGGGCCAACGTCCTGACTTTC	CASSLWTAGANVLTF
-	TRBV27	-	TRBJ1-1	TGTGCCAGCAGTCCCCTTCCGCCCCGGCAGGGTACTGAAGCTTTCTTT	CASSPLPPRQGTEAFF
-	TRBV6-1	-	TRBJ2-1	TGTGCCAGCAGTCTTCGGGACTTCGGCGAGCAGTTCTTC	CASSLRDFGEQFF
-	TRBV5-1	TRBD1	TRBJ2-1	TGCGCCAGCAGCTGGGGACAGTCTAAGGATGAGCAGTTCTTC	CASSWGQSKDEQFF
few	TRBV28	TRBD1	TRBJ2-3	TGTGCCAGCAGTTTATGGGGGACAGGGACAGATACGCAGTATTTT	CASSLWGTGTDTQYF
-	TRBV28	TRBD2	TRBJ2-7	TGTGCCAGCCAAATACCACAGACTAGCGGCCACGAGCAGTACTTC	CASQIPQTSGHEQYF
-	TRBV7-6	-	TRBJ2-3	TGTGCCAGCAGCTTAGATTACACAGATACGCAGTATTTT	CASSLDYTDTQYF
-	TRBV18	TRBD1	TRBJ2-2	TGTGCCAGCTCACCACCGGGGACAGGTTTCACCGGGGAGCTGTTTTTT	CASSPPGTGFTGELFF